One sample yielded the 16 T cell receptor beta chains listed below, sequenced in a study of T cells in women clearing cervical HPV infection. Repertoires were generated with immunoSEQ multiplex PCR, while TCRdb's copy carries only in-frame clones and drops some. The sample table sets out around 30,000 clones. Input material: blood buffy coat. These receptors were taken from a woman between 18 and 69 years old with a cervical HPV16 infection that either progressed to CIN3+ or cleared (not recorded which).

Concerning this clone: The missing CDR3 end, 3 residues past where the read stops, is filled in from the germline J gene. The chain links TRBV7-6 to TRBJ1-4; 7 bases match TRBD1. Germline CDR1 reads SGHVS; CDR2 reads FNYEAQ. The CDR3 totals 16 residues. The junction had 11 bases not matched to a gene; V was cut back by 5 bases and J by 5 bases. The CDR3 bases that were read are TGTGCCAGCAGCCCCCAAGGGGGACAGCTAAATGAAAAA. This translates into CASSPQGGQLNEK. Given in full, the CDR3 is CASSPQGGQLNEKLFF.

The covered CDR3 bases are TGCGCCAGCAGCCCGACTAGCGGGGGGCCGGGAGATACG. Protein product: CASSPTSGGPGDT. The whole CDR3 sequence is CASSPTSGGPGDTQYF. The chain couples TRBV4-1 to TRBJ2-3; 13 bases agree with TRBD2. The DNA ends 3 residues before the CDR3 does, and the rest of the CDR3 is filled in from the germline J gene. Trimming took 4 bases from V and 5 from J; bases not matched to a gene: 6. The CDR3 is 16 residues long. From germline, CDR1 is MGHRA and CDR2 YSYEKL.

For this clone: Read sequence stops 3 residues before the CDR3 end, and the germline J gene provides the missing end. The chain joins TRBV6-1 to TRBJ1-2, with D unclear. CDR1 MNHNS and CDR2 SASEGT come from the germline V gene. This CDR3 has 13 residues. CDR3 sequence: CASSENPLAGYTF. CDR3 DNA (partial): TGTGCCAGCAGTGAAAACCCCTTAGCCGGC.

With regard to this clone: The read comes to an end 3 residues before the CDR3 does, leaving the germline J gene to fill in the end. V is TRBV5-1 and J is TRBJ2-3, with 8 bases lining up with TRBD2. The CDR3 is 12 amino acids. CDR1 SGHRS and CDR2 YFSETQ come from the germline V gene. CDR3 DNA, as far as it was read: TGCGCCAGCAGCCCTAGCGGGCACGCG. This codes for CASSPSGHA. The CDR3 in full is CASSPSGHAQYF.

Of note for this clone: The CDR3 is cut off 3 residues early in the read; its end comes from the germline J gene. The chain employs TRBV20-1 and TRBJ1-1; tentative D call: TRBD1 (5 bases). Germline V CDR1 and CDR2: DFQATT, SNEGSKA (reference sequence). The CDR3 contains 15 residues. The germline V and J ends were trimmed by 3 bases and 4 bases, with 18 bases remaining between them. CDR3 protein: CSASSPAGSSTEAFF. CDR3 DNA (partial): TGCAGTGCTAGTTCCCCCGCAGGGTCATCCACTGAA.

Concerning this clone itself: The read terminates 3 residues ahead of where the CDR3 ends, so the germline J gene completes it. The genes are TRBV12-3 or TRBV12-4 and TRBJ2-2, with 9 nucleotides matching TRBD1. The V gene end was trimmed by 7 bases and the J gene end by 6 bases; junction bases not matched to a gene: 6. This CDR3 comprises 14 residues. CDR3 bases read: TGTGCCAGCAACACAGGGGGCGCCCCCGGGGAG. Protein product: CASNTGGAPGE. The whole CDR3 protein reads CASNTGGAPGELFF.

As for this clone: The read is 3 residues too short to cover the CDR3 end, so that end is filled in from the germline J gene. The V and J genes are TRBV2 and TRBJ1-1, with a possible D match to TRBD1 (6 bases). In germline, CDR1 is SNHLY, CDR2 FYNNEI. CDR3 length: 12 amino acids. V was shortened by 10 bases and J by 3 bases, with 12 bases between the two germline ends. The CDR3 sequence: CATHTGYTEAFF. The covered CDR3 bases are TGTGCCACCCACACAGGGTACACTGAA. The whole variable domain, remainder taken from reference TRBV2 and TRBJ1-1, is EPEVTQTPSHQVTQMGQEVILRCVPISNHLYFYWYRQILGQKVEFLVSFYNNEISEKSEIFDDQFSVERPDGSNFTLKIRSTKLEDSAMYFCATHTGYTEAFFGQGTRLTVV.

This clone ranks as medium-sized in terms of frequency. The sequenced fragment ends 3 residues before the CDR3 boundary, so the rest is inferred from the germline J gene. The chain recombines TRBV5-4 with TRBJ2-3; 11 bases are a match to TRBD2. Germline V gene sequence: CDR1 SGHNT, CDR2 YYREEE (reference sequence). Trimming removed 2 bases from V and 0 bases from J; junction bases left unmatched: 2. CDR3 size: 16 residues. CDR3: CASSLRTSGSTDTQYF. CDR3 DNA, as far as it was read: TGTGCCAGCAGCTTAAGGACTAGCGGGAGCACAGATACG.

On this clone itself: The observed sequence ends 3 residues before the CDR3 terminus, with the missing tail filled in from the germline J gene. The genes are TRBV5-1 and TRBJ2-3; perhaps TRBD1 as D (6 bases). V was clipped by 3 bases and J by 4 bases, with 9 bases between them. The CDR3 has 13 residues. Germline V CDR1 and CDR2: SGHRS, YFSETQ. CDR3 amino acids: CASSSQGSDTQYF. Incomplete CDR3 DNA: TGCGCCAGCAGCTCACAGGGATCAGATACG.

Turning to this clone: The read gets to within 3 residues of the CDR3 end, and the germline J gene fills in the rest. The rearrangement uses TRBV19 and TRBJ1-6, with a possible D match to TRBD1 (5 bases). This CDR3 is 15 amino acids long. Trimming stripped 7 bases from V and 0 bases from J, with 10 bases between. Per the germline V gene, CDR1 is LNHDA and CDR2 is SQIVND (reference sequence). The CDR3 region is CASTTVRSYNSPLHF. CDR3 DNA, as far as it was read: TGTGCCAGTACGACAGTGCGCTCCTATAATTCACCC.

This CDR3 reads CASSPAGVRTEAFF. The DNA read from the CDR3 is TGTGCCAGCAGCCCGGCGGGGGTTAGGACTGAA. The J gene is TRBJ1-1, the V gene TRBV11-2, with D maybe TRBD1 (5 bases). The read is 3 residues too short to cover the CDR3 end, so that end is filled in from the germline J gene. This CDR3 is built from 14 residues. Germline V CDR1 and CDR2: SGHAT, FQNNGV. Trimming stripped 5 bases from V and 5 bases from J, with 15 bases between.

CDR3 region: CASSINRNTEAFF. The CDR3 DNA, read in part, is TGTGCCAGTAGTATAAACAGGAACACTGAA. This chain joins TRBV19 and TRBJ1-1; D gene uncertain. The CDR3 end is not reached by the read, which stops 3 residues before it; the germline J gene fills it in. The ends were cut back, 2 bases at V and 1 base at J, with 5 bases in the middle. Germline CDR1 reads LNHDA; CDR2 reads SQIVND (reference sequence). The CDR3 contains 13 residues.

Note on this clone: Read coverage stops 3 residues before the CDR3 terminus; the germline J gene supplies the remainder. The chain is built from TRBV5-1 and TRBJ1-1; no clear D. CDR1 SGHRS and CDR2 YFSETQ come from the germline V gene. The CDR3 is made up of 14 amino acids. Trimming left V 4 bases short and J 1 base short, with 11 bases between. CDR3 residues: CASSAAGANTEAFF. CDR3 DNA (partial): TGCGCCAGCAGCGCAGCGGGAGCGAACACTGAA. The full variable domain, completed using reference TRBV5-1 and TRBJ1-1, is KAGVTQTPRYLIKTRGQQVTLSCSPISGHRSVSWYQQTPGQGLQFLFEYFSETQRNKGNFPGRFSGRQFSNSRSEMNVSTLELGDSALYLCASSAAGANTEAFFGQGTRLTVV.

Points on this clone: The read stops 3 residues short of the end of the CDR3; the missing end is completed from the germline J gene. This chain links TRBV20-1 with TRBJ2-3, with D possibly matching TRBD1 (6 bases). Between the trimmed V and J ends, which lost 7 bases and 4 bases, there was a span of 12 bases. The CDR3 covers 12 residues. The germline gives CDR1 DFQATT, CDR2 SNEGSKA (reference sequence). The CDR3 here is CSETRGSDTQYF. Incomplete CDR3 DNA: TGCAGTGAGACGAGGGGGTCAGATACG.

On this clone itself: The CDR3 end falls 3 residues outside the read, so it is completed with the germline J gene. This chain connects TRBV7-8 to TRBJ2-2, with a possible D match to TRBD1 (5 bases). CDR3 length equals 15 residues. V was clipped by 5 bases and J by 6 bases, with 16 bases between them. CDR1 is SGHVS, CDR2 FQNEAQ, per germline. The CDR3 spells CASSPQWGSAGELFF. CDR3 DNA (partial): TGTGCCAGCAGCCCACAGTGGGGCAGCGCCGGGGAG.

On this clone itself: The CDR3 end lies 3 residues beyond the end of the read and is filled in from the germline J gene. V gene TRBV5-1 combines with J gene TRBJ2-5, with TRBD1 identical over 11 bases. This CDR3 spans 16 amino acids. Trimming at V came to 0 bases and at J to 1 base, leaving 2 bases not matched to a gene. CDR1 is SGHRS and CDR2 is YFSETQ in the germline V gene. CDR3 DNA, as far as it was read: TGCGCCAGCAGCTTGGTGGGGACAGGGGGCCAAGAGACC. Amino acid sequence: CASSLVGTGGQET. The full CDR3 sequence reads CASSLVGTGGQETQYF. Combining the CDR3 with reference TRBV5-1 and TRBJ2-5 gives the whole variable domain KAGVTQTPRYLIKTRGQQVTLSCSPISGHRSVSWYQQTPGQGLQFLFEYFSETQRNKGNFPGRFSGRQFSNSRSEMNVSTLELGDSALYLCASSLVGTGGQETQYFGPGTRLLVL.